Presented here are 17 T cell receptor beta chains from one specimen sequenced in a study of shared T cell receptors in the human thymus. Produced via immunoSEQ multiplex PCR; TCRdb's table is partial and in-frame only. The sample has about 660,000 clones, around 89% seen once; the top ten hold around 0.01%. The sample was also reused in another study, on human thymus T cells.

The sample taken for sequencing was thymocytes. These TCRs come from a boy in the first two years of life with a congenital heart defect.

The CDR3 spells CASSLERQGVHEQYF. CDR3 bases: TGTGCCAGCAGCTTAGAACGACAGGGGGTCCACGAGCAGTACTTC. V gene TRBV7-4 combines with J gene TRBJ2-7, with TRBD1 matching over 9 bases. The V gene's germline CDR1 is SGHVT and CDR2 SQSDAQ. V trimming: 1 base; J trimming: 5 bases; junction bases outside the gene matches: 6. The CDR3 loop spans 15 amino acids. Full variable domain (missing parts from reference TRBV7-4 and TRBJ2-7): GAGVSQSPRYKVAKRGRDVALRCDSISGHVTLYWYRQTLGQGSEVLTYSQSDAQRDKSGRPSGRFSAERPERSVSTLKIQRTEQGDSAVYLCASSLERQGVHEQYFGPGTRLTVT.

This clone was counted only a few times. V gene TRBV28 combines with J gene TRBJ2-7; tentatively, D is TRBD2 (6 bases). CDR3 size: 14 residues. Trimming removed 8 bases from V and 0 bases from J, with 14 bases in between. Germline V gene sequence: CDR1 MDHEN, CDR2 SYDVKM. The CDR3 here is CASESGPSSYEQYF. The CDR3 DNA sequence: TGTGCCAGCGAGAGCGGGCCAAGCTCCTACGAGCAGTACTTC.

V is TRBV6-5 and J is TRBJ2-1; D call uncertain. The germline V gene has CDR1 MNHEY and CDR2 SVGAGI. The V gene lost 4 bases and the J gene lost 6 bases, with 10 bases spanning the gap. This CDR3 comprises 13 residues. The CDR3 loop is CASSSDFPNEQFF. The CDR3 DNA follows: TGTGCCAGCAGTTCAGATTTCCCCAATGAGCAGTTCTTC.

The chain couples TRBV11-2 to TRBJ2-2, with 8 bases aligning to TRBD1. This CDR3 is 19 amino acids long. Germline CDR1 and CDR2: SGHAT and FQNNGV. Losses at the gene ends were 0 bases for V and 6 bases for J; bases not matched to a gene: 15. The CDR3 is CASSLDPTLGQVGSGELFF. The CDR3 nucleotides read TGTGCCAGCAGCTTAGATCCTACATTGGGACAGGTCGGGTCCGGGGAGCTGTTTTTT. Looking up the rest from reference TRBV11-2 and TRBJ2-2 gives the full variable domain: EAGVAQSPRYKIIEKRQSVAFWCNPISGHATLYWYQQILGQGPKLLIQFQNNGVVDDSQLPKDRFSAERLKGVDSTLKIQPAKLEDSAVYLCASSLDPTLGQVGSGELFFGEGSRLTVL.

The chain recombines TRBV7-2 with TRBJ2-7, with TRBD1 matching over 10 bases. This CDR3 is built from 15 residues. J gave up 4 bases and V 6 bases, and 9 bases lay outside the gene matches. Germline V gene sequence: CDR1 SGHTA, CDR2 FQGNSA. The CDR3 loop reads CASRRPGQGPYEQYF. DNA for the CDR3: TGTGCCAGCAGGAGACCGGGACAGGGGCCGTACGAGCAGTACTTC.

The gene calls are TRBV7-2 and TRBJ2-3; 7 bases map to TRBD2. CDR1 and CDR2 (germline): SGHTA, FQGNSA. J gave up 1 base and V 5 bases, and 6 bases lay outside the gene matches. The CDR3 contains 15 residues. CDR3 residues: CASSMGLAGTDTQYF. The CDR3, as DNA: TGTGCCAGCAGCATGGGGCTAGCGGGCACAGATACGCAGTATTTT.

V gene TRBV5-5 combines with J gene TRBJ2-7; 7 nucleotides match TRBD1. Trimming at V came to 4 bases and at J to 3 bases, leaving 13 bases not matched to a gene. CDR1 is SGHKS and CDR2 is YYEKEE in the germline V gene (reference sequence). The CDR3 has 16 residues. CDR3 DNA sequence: TGTGCCAGCAGCCTGACCCATGGACAGGTCTTCTACGAGCAGTACTTC. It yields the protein CASSLTHGQVFYEQYF.

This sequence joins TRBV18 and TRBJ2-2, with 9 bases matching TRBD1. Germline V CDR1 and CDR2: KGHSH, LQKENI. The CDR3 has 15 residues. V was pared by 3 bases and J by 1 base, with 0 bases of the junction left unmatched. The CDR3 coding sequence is TGTGCCAGCTCACCGGGACAGGGGAACACCGGGGAGCTGTTTTTT. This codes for CASSPGQGNTGELFF.

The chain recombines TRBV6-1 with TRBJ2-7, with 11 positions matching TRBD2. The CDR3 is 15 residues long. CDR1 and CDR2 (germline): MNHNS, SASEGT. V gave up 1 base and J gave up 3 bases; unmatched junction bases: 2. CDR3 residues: CASSEGLAGSYEQYF. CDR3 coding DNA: TGTGCCAGCAGTGAAGGACTAGCGGGAAGCTACGAGCAGTACTTC.

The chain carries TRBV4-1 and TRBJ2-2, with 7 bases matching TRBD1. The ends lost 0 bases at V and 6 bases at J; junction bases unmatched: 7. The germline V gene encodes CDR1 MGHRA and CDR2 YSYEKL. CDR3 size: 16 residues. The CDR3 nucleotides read TGCGCCAGCAGCCAAGACCCGCCCCAGGGGGCCGGGGAGCTGTTTTTT. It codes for CASSQDPPQGAGELFF.

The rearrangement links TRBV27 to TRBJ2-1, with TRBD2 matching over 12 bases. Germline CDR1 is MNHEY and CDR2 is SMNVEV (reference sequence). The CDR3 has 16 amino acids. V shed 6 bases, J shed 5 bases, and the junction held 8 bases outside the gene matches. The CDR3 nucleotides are TGTGCCAGCAGGACTCGGACTAGCGGGGTGAACAATGAGCAGTTCTTC. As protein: CASRTRTSGVNNEQFF.

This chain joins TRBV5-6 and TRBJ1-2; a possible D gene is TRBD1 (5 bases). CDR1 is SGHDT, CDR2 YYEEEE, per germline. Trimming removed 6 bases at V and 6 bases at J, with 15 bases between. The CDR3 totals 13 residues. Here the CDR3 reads CASNTGGEDGYTF. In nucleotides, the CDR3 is TGTGCCAGCAACACGGGGGGGGAGGATGGCTACACCTTC. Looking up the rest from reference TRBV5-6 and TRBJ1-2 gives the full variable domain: DAGVTQSPTHLIKTRGQQVTLRCSPKSGHDTVSWYQQALGQGPQFIFQYYEEEERQRGNFPDRFSGHQFPNYSSELNVNALLLGDSALYLCASNTGGEDGYTFGSGTRLTVV.

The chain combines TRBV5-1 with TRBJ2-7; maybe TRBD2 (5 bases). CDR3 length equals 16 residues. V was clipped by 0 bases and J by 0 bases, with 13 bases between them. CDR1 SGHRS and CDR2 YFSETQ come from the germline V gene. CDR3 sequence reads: CASSLVGLSSSYEQYF. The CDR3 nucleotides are TGCGCCAGCAGCTTGGTTGGACTGTCTAGCTCCTACGAGCAGTACTTC.

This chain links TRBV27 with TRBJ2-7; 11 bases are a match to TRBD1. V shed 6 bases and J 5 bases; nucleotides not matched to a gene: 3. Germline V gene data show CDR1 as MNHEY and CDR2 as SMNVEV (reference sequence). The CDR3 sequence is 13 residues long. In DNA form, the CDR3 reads TGTGCCAGCAGCCGGACAGGGGGCCACGAGCAGTACTTC. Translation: CASSRTGGHEQYF.

The DNA of the CDR3 is TGTGCCAGCAGGTTAAGCAGCGCAGGGTTGTACGAGCAGTACTTC. It codes for CASRLSSAGLYEQYF. The genes are TRBV7-2 and TRBJ2-7; maybe TRBD1 (5 bases). This CDR3 is built from 15 residues. V was clipped by 6 bases and J by 4 bases, with 19 bases between them. Germline V lookup: CDR1 SGHTA, CDR2 FQGNSA.

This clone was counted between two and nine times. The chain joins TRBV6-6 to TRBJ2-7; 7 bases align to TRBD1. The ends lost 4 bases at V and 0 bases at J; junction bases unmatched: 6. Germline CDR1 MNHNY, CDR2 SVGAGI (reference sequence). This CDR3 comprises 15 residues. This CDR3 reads CASSFDRVDSYEQYF. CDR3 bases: TGTGCCAGCAGTTTCGACAGGGTCGACTCCTACGAGCAGTACTTC.

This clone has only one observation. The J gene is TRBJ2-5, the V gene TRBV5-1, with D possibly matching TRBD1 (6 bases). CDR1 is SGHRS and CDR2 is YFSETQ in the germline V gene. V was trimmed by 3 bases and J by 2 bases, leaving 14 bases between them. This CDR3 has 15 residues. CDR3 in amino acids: CASSSPGHPQETQYF. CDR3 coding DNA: TGCGCCAGCAGCTCCCCGGGACACCCTCAAGAGACCCAGTACTTC.